This passage covers 29 T cell receptor beta chains from one sample sequenced in a study of CD8 T cells in ankylosing spondylitis. One entry per CDR3 protein, called by TCRdb with MiXCR from the 5' RACE reads. The table has some 270,000 distinct CDR3 sequences, 18% seen once. The sequenced material came from blood, either unsorted or a sorted T cell fraction (not recorded which). Receptor source: a male donor with ankylosing spondylitis or in good health (not recorded which).

This clonotype appeared a few times. The V call is TRBV7-2, the J call TRBJ2-7; a possible D gene is TRBD2 (6 bases). The germline V and J ends were trimmed by 1 base and 0 bases, with 7 bases remaining between them. Germline V CDR1 and CDR2: SGHTA, FQGNSA. CDR3 size: 14 residues. This chain's CDR3 is CASSLVRDSYEQYF. The CDR3 coding sequence is TGTGCCAGCAGCTTAGTGCGGGACTCCTACGAGCAGTACTTC.

This clonotype was seen a single time. This sequence joins TRBV10-1 and TRBJ2-1, with D unclear. This CDR3 comprises 15 residues. From germline, CDR1 is WNHNN and CDR2 SYGVQD (reference sequence). V lost 5 bases and J 4 bases, leaving 15 bases between the germline ends. In nucleotides, the CDR3 is TGCGCCAGCAGTAGTACGGACGCAACATACAATGAGCAGTTCTTC. It is translated as CASSSTDATYNEQFF.

The V gene is TRBV6-1, the J gene TRBJ2-7, with 9 bases aligning to TRBD1. Germline values: CDR1 MNHNS, CDR2 SASEGT. The CDR3 extends over 17 amino acids. After removal of 6 bases from V and 2 bases from J, the junction contained 14 bases not matched to a gene. The CDR3 DNA reads TGTGCCAGCAGCCCCGGGCCGTCATGGACAGGGGCCTACGAGCAGTACTTC. Protein: CASSPGPSWTGAYEQYF.

The chain uses TRBV6-2 or TRBV6-3 and TRBJ2-3, with a tentative D call TRBD2 (6 bases). The V end was cut by 0 bases, the J end by 6 bases, with 13 bases between. The CDR3 runs to 15 residues. Germline CDR1 reads MNHEY; CDR2 reads SVGEGT. CDR3 DNA: TGTGCCAGCAGTTACTCTCGACGGGAGCTGGATACGCAGTATTTT. Its translation: CASSYSRRELDTQYF.

This clonotype was recorded many times. The chain couples TRBV29-1 to TRBJ2-7; 7 nucleotides line up with TRBD1. The germline V gene has CDR1 SQVTM and CDR2 ANQGSEA. J was trimmed by 1 base and V by 7 bases; bases with no gene match: 4. This CDR3 region has 12 residues. The CDR3 sequence: CSGRDSSYEQYF. The CDR3 region has the DNA TGCAGCGGCAGGGACAGTTCCTACGAGCAGTACTTC.

V is TRBV4-1 and J is TRBJ2-1, with TRBD2 matching 9 bases. J lost 11 bases, V lost 4 bases, and 15 bases had no gene match. The germline V gene encodes CDR1 MGHRA and CDR2 YSYEKL. The CDR3 contains 16 residues. This CDR3 reads CASSPRTGDLAGQQFF. The CDR3 bases are TGCGCCAGCAGCCCAAGGACAGGAGATCTAGCGGGGCAGCAGTTCTTC.

The gene calls are TRBV20-1 and TRBJ1-2, with TRBD1 as a possible D gene (6 bases). The germline V gene has CDR1 DFQATT and CDR2 SNEGSKA (reference sequence). Trimming pared 0 bases from V and 7 bases from J, leaving 15 bases between. The CDR3 loop spans 14 amino acids. Here the CDR3 reads CSAREDQGLGGYTF. The CDR3 DNA reads as TGCAGTGCTAGAGAAGACCAGGGGCTCGGTGGCTACACCTTC.

This chain uses TRBV12-3 or TRBV12-4 with TRBJ2-6, with D perhaps being TRBD1 or TRBD2 (5 bases each). V gave up 7 bases and J gave up 0 bases, with 10 bases separating them. The CDR3 totals 15 residues. The CDR3 here is CASTLGDSGANVLTF. For the CDR3, the DNA is TGTGCCAGCACCCTGGGGGACTCTGGGGCCAACGTCCTGACTTTC.

This clonotype was seen more than once but under ten times. V usage is TRBV7-9 and J usage is TRBJ2-1, with 10 bases that match TRBD1. CDR3 length: 14 residues. CDR1 and CDR2 from the germline V gene are SEHNR and FQNEAQ (reference sequence). V shed 5 bases, J shed 10 bases, and the junction held 8 bases outside the gene matches. This CDR3 reads CASSPSDRGNEQFF. The CDR3 DNA is TGTGCCAGCAGCCCCTCGGACAGGGGGAACGAGCAGTTCTTC.

This clonotype was seen a handful of times. The J gene is TRBJ2-1, the V gene TRBV4-2; 7 bases match TRBD2. Germline-derived CDR1 and CDR2 are LGHNA and YNFKEQ. This CDR3 region has 16 residues. The J segment lost 5 bases and the V segment lost 0 bases, leaving 7 bases of the junction unmatched. This CDR3 is CASSQDFPSGNNEQFF. The CDR3 DNA sequence: TGTGCCAGCAGCCAAGACTTTCCTAGCGGAAACAATGAGCAGTTCTTC.

The V and J genes are TRBV10-3 and TRBJ2-5; TRBD2 is a possible D gene (5 bases). Germline V gene lookup returns CDR1 ENHRY and CDR2 SYGVKD. V was clipped by 4 bases and J by 4 bases, with 10 bases between them. CDR3 length equals 13 residues. CDR3 sequence reads: CAISATRGETQYF. The DNA of the CDR3 is TGTGCCATCAGTGCGACCCGGGGAGAGACCCAGTACTTC.

CDR3 bases: TGTGCCAGCAGCCCCGGTGGACTAGCGGGAGAGACCCAGTACTTC. Its translation: CASSPGGLAGETQYF. The chain links TRBV5-6 to TRBJ2-5; 11 bases fit TRBD2. This CDR3 has 15 amino acids. Trimming at V came to 4 bases and at J to 4 bases, leaving 6 bases not matched to a gene. Germline assignment: CDR1 SGHDT and CDR2 YYEEEE.

V and J are TRBV27 and TRBJ1-2; no reliable D call. CDR1 is MNHEY and CDR2 is SMNVEV in the germline V gene (reference sequence). The germline V and J ends were trimmed by 6 bases and 2 bases, with 13 bases remaining between them. The CDR3 runs 14 residues. The CDR3 bases are TGTGCCAGCAGCCCCAATGGAGGAAACTATGGCTACACCTTC. Translated: CASSPNGGNYGYTF.

This clonotype was seen at least ten times. The chain carries TRBV4-3 and TRBJ2-1; 13 bases line up with TRBD2. This CDR3 comprises 15 residues. After removal of 5 bases from V and 9 bases from J, the junction contained 7 bases not matched to a gene. Germline assignment: CDR1 LGHNA and CDR2 YSLEER. The CDR3 here is CASSSWTSGGPEQFF. The CDR3 nucleotides read TGCGCCAGCAGCTCCTGGACTAGCGGGGGACCTGAGCAGTTCTTC.

The chain joins TRBV7-2 to TRBJ1-2; no clear D. Per the germline V gene, CDR1 is SGHTA and CDR2 is FQGNSA. V shed 3 bases and J shed 3 bases, with 11 bases lying between them. The CDR3 length is 14 residues. The DNA for the CDR3 is TGTGCCAGCAGCTTTGGCAGCCTCCACTATGGCTACACCTTC. This encodes CASSFGSLHYGYTF.

The chain joins TRBV11-2 to TRBJ2-7; the D is unclear. Germline V gene data show CDR1 as SGHAT and CDR2 as FQNNGV. This CDR3 has 14 amino acids. The V gene lost 3 bases and the J gene lost 0 bases, with 9 bases spanning the gap. CDR3: CASSFFGDSYEQYF. The CDR3 nucleotides read TGTGCCAGCAGCTTTTTTGGAGACTCCTACGAGCAGTACTTC.

This clonotype was recorded at least ten times. The CDR3 is CASSPVAGVAGELFF. The CDR3 DNA follows: TGTGCCAGCAGCCCCGTAGCGGGAGTGGCCGGGGAGCTGTTTTTT. This chain connects TRBV9 to TRBJ2-2; 9 nucleotides align to TRBD2. Per germline, CDR1 SGDLS and CDR2 YYNGEE. Trimming cost V 4 bases and J 6 bases; bases outside gene matches: 7. This CDR3 has 15 amino acids.

The J gene is TRBJ2-7, the V gene TRBV29-1, with D perhaps assigned TRBD1 or TRBD2 (5 bases each). The CDR3 totals 13 residues. In germline, CDR1 is SQVTM, CDR2 ANQGSEA. The V end was cut by 4 bases, the J end by 1 base, with 11 bases between. In nucleotides, the CDR3 is TGCAGCGTTGCGGGACCCCATTCCTACGAGCAGTACTTC. Protein product: CSVAGPHSYEQYF.

This clonotype was picked up a small number of times. The J gene is TRBJ2-7, the V gene TRBV4-1; TRBD1 aligns across 7 bases. The CDR3 consists of 16 residues. Germline V gene sequence: CDR1 MGHRA, CDR2 YSYEKL. V lost 4 bases, J lost 0 bases, and 9 bases stayed unmatched. Here the CDR3 DNA reads TGCGCCAGCAGCCCCATAGTAACAGGGGACTCCTACGAGCAGTACTTC. Protein product: CASSPIVTGDSYEQYF.

V usage is TRBV7-2 and J usage is TRBJ2-1; TRBD2 agrees at 14 bases. Germline assignment: CDR1 SGHTA and CDR2 FQGNSA. The V segment lost 6 bases and the J segment 10 bases; nucleotides outside the gene matches: 5. This CDR3 has 14 residues. CDR3 sequence (DNA): TGTGCCAGCAGGGGACTAGCGGGAGATCGGGAGCAGTTCTTC. Translated: CASRGLAGDREQFF.

This clonotype was detected only a few times. The chain employs TRBV12-3 or TRBV12-4 and TRBJ1-2, with D maybe TRBD1 (5 bases). This CDR3 is built from 13 residues. The germline V and J ends were trimmed by 10 bases and 7 bases, with 19 bases remaining between them. The CDR3 region has the DNA TGTGCCACCCCGGCGGGGACTGGAAGTGGCTACACCTTC. This gives the protein CATPAGTGSGYTF.

This clonotype was counted many times. The J gene is TRBJ2-7, the V gene TRBV14, with D uncertain. The CDR3 has 15 amino acids. Looked up from germline, CDR1 is SGHDN and CDR2 is FVKESK. V lost 5 bases, J lost 0 bases, and 14 bases lay in between. CDR3 loop: CASSEGISSSYEQYF. The CDR3 DNA reads TGTGCCAGCAGCGAAGGTATTAGCAGCTCCTACGAGCAGTACTTC.

This clonotype was counted a few times. The CDR3 protein is CASSRDRGLSTDTQYF. Here the CDR3 DNA reads TGTGCCAGCAGCCGGGACAGGGGGCTCAGCACAGATACGCAGTATTTT. The chain employs TRBV6-1 and TRBJ2-3; 12 bases line up with TRBD1. Trimming cost V 6 bases and J 0 bases; bases outside gene matches: 4. Looked up from germline, CDR1 is MNHNS and CDR2 is SASEGT. There are 16 residues in the CDR3.

This clonotype has a handful of counts. The rearrangement uses TRBV27 and TRBJ2-7; D is ambiguous. With 0 bases removed from V and 2 bases from J, the gap between germline ends came to 11 bases. Germline loops: CDR1 MNHEY, CDR2 SMNVEV (reference sequence). This CDR3 comprises 15 residues. Here the CDR3 reads CASSLSSDHTYEQYF. The CDR3 DNA is TGTGCCAGCAGTTTATCGTCGGACCACACCTACGAGCAGTACTTC.

The rearrangement joins TRBV4-3 to TRBJ2-2; 8 bases line up with TRBD2. The V segment lost 3 bases and the J segment 6 bases; nucleotides outside the gene matches: 3. The CDR3 loop spans 14 amino acids. Germline CDR1 LGHNA, CDR2 YSLEER. CDR3 nucleotides: TGCGCCAGCAGCCATGGGCGGGAGGCCGGGGAGCTGTTTTTT. As protein: CASSHGREAGELFF.

This clonotype was detected only a few times. The chain recombines TRBV9 with TRBJ2-2, with D possibly being TRBD1 (6 bases). Germline CDR1 and CDR2: SGDLS and YYNGEE. Trimming removed 3 bases from V and 5 bases from J, with 11 bases in between. The CDR3 covers 14 residues. The CDR3, as DNA: TGTGCCAGCAGCGGTACAGGGCAGACCGGGGAGCTGTTTTTT. It yields the protein CASSGTGQTGELFF. The complete variable domain, with remaining parts taken from reference TRBV9 and TRBJ2-2, reads DSGVTQTPKHLITATGQRVTLRCSPRSGDLSVYWYQQSLDQGLQFLIQYYNGEERAKGNILERFSAQQFPDLHSELNLSSLELGDSALYFCASSGTGQTGELFFGEGSRLTVL.

This rearrangement joins TRBV12-3 or TRBV12-4 to TRBJ2-2, with D unresolved. Trimming stripped 3 bases from V and 1 base from J, with 6 bases between. This CDR3 spans 14 amino acids. CDR3 nucleotides: TGTGCCAGCAGTTTTAGGCAGAACACCGGGGAGCTGTTTTTT. Protein product: CASSFRQNTGELFF.

The chain recombines TRBV6-5 with TRBJ2-7; no definite D call. The germline V gene has CDR1 MNHEY and CDR2 SVGAGI. V was cut by 4 bases and J by 5 bases, with 6 bases left in between. There are 11 residues in the CDR3. The CDR3 region has the DNA TGTGCCAGCAGTTCTGGGGACGAGCAGTACTTC. Protein sequence: CASSSGDEQYF.

This clonotype has only a few counts. The V call is TRBV9, the J call TRBJ2-5, with 9 positions matching TRBD2. CDR1 and CDR2 (germline): SGDLS, YYNGEE. With 0 bases clipped from V and 1 base from J, the junction kept 1 base outside the gene matches. There are 15 residues in the CDR3. The CDR3 loop is CASSVGTSVQETQYF. Here the CDR3 DNA reads TGTGCCAGCAGCGTAGGGACTAGCGTCCAAGAGACCCAGTACTTC. The full variable domain, with the rest looked up from reference TRBV9 and TRBJ2-5, is DSGVTQTPKHLITATGQRVTLRCSPRSGDLSVYWYQQSLDQGLQFLIQYYNGEERAKGNILERFSAQQFPDLHSELNLSSLELGDSALYFCASSVGTSVQETQYFGPGTRLLVL.